This passage covers 2 T cell receptor beta chains from one sample sequenced in a study of early T cells in non-severe SARS-CoV-2 infection. MiXCR, run by TCRdb on the 5' RACE reads, gives a single entry per CDR3 protein. Of 80,000 to 95,000 distinct CDR3 sequences in the sample, 16% were seen once. The specimen comprised whole blood, sampled at baseline. Source of these receptors: an adult who was a healthcare worker with PCR-confirmed SARS-CoV-2 infection or an uninfected control (not recorded which).

A few counts support this clonotype. This chain connects TRBV20-1 to TRBJ2-7; a possible D gene is TRBD2 (6 bases). The germline V and J ends were trimmed by 5 bases and 2 bases, with 16 bases remaining between them. Germline V lookup: CDR1 DFQATT, CDR2 SNEGSKA (reference sequence). The CDR3 has 14 residues. The CDR3 is CSALRLLAAYEQYF. For the CDR3, the DNA is TGCAGTGCTTTACGACTACTAGCCGCCTACGAGCAGTACTTC.

This clonotype occurred a few times. The rearrangement joins TRBV5-1 to TRBJ1-1; 7 bases fit TRBD1. CDR3 size: 15 residues. Germline loops: CDR1 SGHRS, CDR2 YFSETQ. Germline trimming cut 4 bases from V and 0 bases from J; bases unmatched to any gene: 6. The CDR3 reads CASSRGDSLNTEAFF. The CDR3 bases are TGCGCCAGCAGCCGGGGGGACAGCCTGAACACTGAAGCTTTCTTT.